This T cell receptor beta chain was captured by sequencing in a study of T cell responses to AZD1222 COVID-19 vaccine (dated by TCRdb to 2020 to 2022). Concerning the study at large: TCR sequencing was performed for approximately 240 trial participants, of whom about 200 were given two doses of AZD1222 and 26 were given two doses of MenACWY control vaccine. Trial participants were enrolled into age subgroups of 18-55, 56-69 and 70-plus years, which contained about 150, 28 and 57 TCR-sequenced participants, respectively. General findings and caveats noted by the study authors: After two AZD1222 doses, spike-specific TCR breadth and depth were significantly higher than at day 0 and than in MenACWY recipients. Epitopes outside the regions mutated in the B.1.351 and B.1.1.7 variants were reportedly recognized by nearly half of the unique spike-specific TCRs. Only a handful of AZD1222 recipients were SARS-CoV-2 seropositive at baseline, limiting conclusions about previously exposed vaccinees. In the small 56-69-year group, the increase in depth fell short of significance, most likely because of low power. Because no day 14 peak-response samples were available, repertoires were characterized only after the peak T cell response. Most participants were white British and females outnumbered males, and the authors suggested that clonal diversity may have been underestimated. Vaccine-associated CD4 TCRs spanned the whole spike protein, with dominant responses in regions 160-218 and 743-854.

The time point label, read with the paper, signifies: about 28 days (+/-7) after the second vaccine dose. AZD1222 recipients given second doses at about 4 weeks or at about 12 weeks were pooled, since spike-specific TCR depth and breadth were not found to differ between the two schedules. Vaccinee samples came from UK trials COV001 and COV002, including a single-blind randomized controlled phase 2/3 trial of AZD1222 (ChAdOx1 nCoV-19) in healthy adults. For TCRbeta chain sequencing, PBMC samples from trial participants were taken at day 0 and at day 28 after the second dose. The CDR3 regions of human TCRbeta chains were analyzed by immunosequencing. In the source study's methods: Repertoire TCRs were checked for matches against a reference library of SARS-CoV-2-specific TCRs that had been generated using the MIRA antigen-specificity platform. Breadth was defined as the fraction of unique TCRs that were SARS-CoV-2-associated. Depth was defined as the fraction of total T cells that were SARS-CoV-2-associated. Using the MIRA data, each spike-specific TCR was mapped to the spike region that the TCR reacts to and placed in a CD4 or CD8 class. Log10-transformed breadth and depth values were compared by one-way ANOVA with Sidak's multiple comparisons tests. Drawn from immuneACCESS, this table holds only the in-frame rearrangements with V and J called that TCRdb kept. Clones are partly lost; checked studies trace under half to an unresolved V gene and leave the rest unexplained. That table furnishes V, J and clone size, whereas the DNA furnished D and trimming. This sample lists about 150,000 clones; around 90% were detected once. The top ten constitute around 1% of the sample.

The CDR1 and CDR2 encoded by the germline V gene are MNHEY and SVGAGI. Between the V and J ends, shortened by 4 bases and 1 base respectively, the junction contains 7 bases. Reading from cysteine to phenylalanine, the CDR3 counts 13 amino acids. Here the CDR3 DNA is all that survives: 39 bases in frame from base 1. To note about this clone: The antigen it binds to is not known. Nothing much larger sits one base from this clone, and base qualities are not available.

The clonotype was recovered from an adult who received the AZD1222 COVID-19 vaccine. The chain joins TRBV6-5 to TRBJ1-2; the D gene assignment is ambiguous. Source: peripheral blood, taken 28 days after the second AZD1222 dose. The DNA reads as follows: TGTGCCAGCAGTTCCGCACATAACTATGGCTACACCTTC. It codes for CASSSAHNYGYTF.